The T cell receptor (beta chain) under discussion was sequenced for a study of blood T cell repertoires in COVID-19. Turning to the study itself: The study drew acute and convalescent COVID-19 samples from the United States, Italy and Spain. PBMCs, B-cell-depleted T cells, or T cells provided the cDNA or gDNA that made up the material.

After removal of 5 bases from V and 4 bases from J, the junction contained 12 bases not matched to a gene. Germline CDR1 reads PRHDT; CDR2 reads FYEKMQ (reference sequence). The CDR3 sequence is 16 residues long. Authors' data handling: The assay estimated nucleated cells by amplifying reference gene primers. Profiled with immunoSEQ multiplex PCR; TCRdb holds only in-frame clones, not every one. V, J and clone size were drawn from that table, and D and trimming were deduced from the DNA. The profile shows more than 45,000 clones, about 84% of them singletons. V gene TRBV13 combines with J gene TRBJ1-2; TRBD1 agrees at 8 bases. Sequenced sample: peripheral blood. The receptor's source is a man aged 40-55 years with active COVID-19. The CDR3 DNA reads TGTGCCAGCAGCCCTTATTCCGGACAGGGAGGCTATGGCTACACCTTC. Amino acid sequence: CASSPYSGQGGYGYTF.